A selection of T cell receptor beta chains follows, all from one sample in a study of blood T cell repertoires in COVID-19. The assay was immunoSEQ multiplex PCR, and TCRdb's table has in-frame clones only and misses some. The table has roughly 190,000 clones, 80% to 85% seen once; the top ten hold roughly a fifth. Sequencing was done on a sample of peripheral blood. The receptors were sampled from a human donor in a cohort sampled during active COVID-19. The CDR3 runs from the conserved cysteine through the conserved F or W. Some rows mark clone size as missing; the rest say once, few, many or name a class of expanded clone.

v_call | clone_size | cdr3_aa
TRBV29-1 | NA | CSVGRLAGEGVRSYEQYF
TRBV28 | NA | CASSLPPATGGYGYTF
TRBV3-1/TRBV3-2 | few | CASSGREYTGELFF
TRBV28 | NA | CASSRYRDSHYEQYF
TRBV10-2 | few | CASSWGGIMNTEAFF
TRBV3-1/TRBV3-2 | NA | CASSLAGGLAFDEQFF
TRBV27 | NA | CASSLFGTALGELFF
TRBV19 | NA | CASSTGQGQGKAFF
TRBV6-6 | NA | CASGKGQGTDTQYF
TRBV5-5 | NA | CASSWGQGAYGYTF
TRBV5-1 | NA | CASSLGEQETNTEAFF
TRBV5-1 | few | CASSKTGDRPPTGELFF
TRBV27 | NA | CASSLSWESYNEQFF
TRBV5-5 | NA | CASSLVGEPHYGYTF
TRBV5-1 | NA | CASSSAGTSNEQFF
TRBV18 | NA | CASSPRLADQDTQYF
TRBV19 | NA | CASSIRRDTEAFF
TRBV19 | NA | CASSHPSGSISDTQYF
TRBV27 | NA | CAAGQPQHF
TRBV11-1 | NA | CASSLAMSRFNEKLFF
TRBV23-1 | NA | CASSQRQAHYEQYF
TRBV9 | NA | CASSPQTGTGGDKHQETQYF
TRBV5-1 | NA | CASSQGLAGLGEQYF
TRBV6-6 | NA | CASSYVGEGSPLHF
TRBV5-1 | NA | CASSLAPSDQETQYF
TRBV5-4 | NA | CASSLRRRNEQFF
TRBV7-2 | NA | CASSLDRVYSNQPQHF
TRBV5-1 | NA | CASSSRAGGGLSPLHF
TRBV29-1 | NA | CSVRYTYNSPLHF
TRBV7-9 | NA | CASSATGGAYNEQFF
TRBV24-1 | NA | CATRRTRCGTGYNRGQPQHF
TRBV7-8 | NA | CASSFRTGAVLDYGYTF
TRBV7-9 | NA | CASSSLDREWETQYF
TRBV29-1 | NA | CSVELAGANTGELFF
TRBV5-1 | NA | CASSLDTMRGYIYGYTF
TRBV28 | NA | CASSSASGTGFSPLHF